What follows is one T cell receptor beta chain and its context. This table comes from immunoSEQ multiplex PCR, and its TCRdb copy is limited to in-frame clones, with some not included. Of 100,000 to 120,000 clones in the sample, under 75% are singletons; the top ten hold roughly 7.5%. The CDR3 length is 15 residues. The ends were cut back, 5 bases at V and 5 bases at J, with 19 bases in the middle. Germline-derived CDR1 and CDR2 are SGHTS and YDEGEE. This entry belongs to a study of blood T cell repertoires in COVID-19. What was sequenced was peripheral blood. The chain couples TRBV5-8 to TRBJ1-1; weak D call: TRBD1 (6 bases). The source of this sequence is a woman aged 60-75 years with acute or convalescent COVID-19. Written as DNA, the CDR3 is TGTGCCAGCAGGAAAAAGGGGGGGCTTTTGACTGAAGCTTTCTTT. It specifies CASRKKGGLLTEAFF. The whole variable domain, remainder taken from reference TRBV5-8 and TRBJ1-1, is EAGVTQSPTHLIKTRGQQATLRCSPISGHTSVYWYQQALGLGLQFLLWYDEGEERNRGNFPPRFSGRQFPNYSSELNVNALELEDSALYLCASRKKGGLLTEAFFGQGTRLTVV.